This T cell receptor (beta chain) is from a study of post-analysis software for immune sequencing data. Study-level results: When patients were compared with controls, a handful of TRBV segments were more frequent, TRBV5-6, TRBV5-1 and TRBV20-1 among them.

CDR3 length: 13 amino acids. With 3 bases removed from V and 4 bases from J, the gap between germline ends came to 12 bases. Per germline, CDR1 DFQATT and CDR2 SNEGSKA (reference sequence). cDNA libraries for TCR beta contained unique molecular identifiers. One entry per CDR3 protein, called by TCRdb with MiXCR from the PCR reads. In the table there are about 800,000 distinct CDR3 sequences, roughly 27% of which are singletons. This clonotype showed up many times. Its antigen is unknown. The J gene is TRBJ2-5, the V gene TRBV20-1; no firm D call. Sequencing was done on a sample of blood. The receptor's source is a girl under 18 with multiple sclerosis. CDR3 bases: TGCAGTGCTAGGAGTTCCCAGCTAGAGACCCAGTACTTC. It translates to CSARSSQLETQYF.